The 8 T cell receptor beta chains given below trace back to one sample, sequenced in a study of T-cell reconstitution after alpha-beta-depleted transplantation in children. Researchers prepared the TCRbeta library using unique molecular identifiers, the study reports. TCRdb used MiXCR to reprocess the PCR reads, holding one entry per CDR3 protein. The table shows approximately 520,000 distinct CDR3 sequences, with over 9.5% occurring only once. Sequenced material: PBMCs, mostly from graft donor cells, taken 180 days after TCRalphabeta/CD19-depleted stem cell transplant. These receptors all stem from a female patient aged 2-10 years who had a stem cell transplant for aplastic anemia, so the T cells may come from the graft donor.

The V and J genes are TRBV4-2 and TRBJ1-5; no definite D call. CDR1 and CDR2 from the germline V gene are LGHNA and YNFKEQ. This CDR3 region has 15 residues. Trimming took 1 base from V and 5 from J, leaving 12 bases between them. CDR3 DNA sequence: TGTGCCAGCAGCCAAGCCGAGGGAGTGGATCAGCCCCAGCATTTT. Translation: CASSQAEGVDQPQHF.

The chain joins TRBV19 to TRBJ1-1; no clear D gene. Deletions cut 1 base from V and 5 bases from J, with 17 bases between. CDR3 length: 16 amino acids. Germline values: CDR1 LNHDA, CDR2 SQIVND (reference sequence). The DNA for the CDR3 is TGTGCCAGTAGTATAGCAACACCGACCCTGGGGACTGAAGCTTTCTTT. This codes for CASSIATPTLGTEAFF.

The chain carries TRBV10-3 and TRBJ1-1, with a tentative D call TRBD1 (6 bases). Germline V gene lookup returns CDR1 ENHRY and CDR2 SYGVKD. Trimming pared 3 bases from V and 1 base from J, leaving 9 bases between. There are 14 residues in the CDR3. CDR3 nucleotide sequence: TGTGCCATCAGTGAAAGAGGGGGGAACACTGAAGCTTTCTTT. Translation gives CAISERGGNTEAFF.

This clonotype came up a few times. The genes are TRBV7-2 and TRBJ2-7, with a possible D match to TRBD2 (5 bases). The CDR3 consists of 13 residues. The germline V gene has CDR1 SGHTA and CDR2 FQGNSA. Trimming removed 2 bases at V and 3 bases at J, with 8 bases between. The CDR3 nucleotides read TGTGCCAGCAGCTTAACTGGACTCTACGAGCAGTACTTC. Its protein product is CASSLTGLYEQYF. Based on the CDR3 plus reference TRBV7-2 and TRBJ2-7, the full variable domain is GAGVSQSPSNKVTEKGKDVELRCDPISGHTALYWYRQSLGQGLEFLIYFQGNSAPDKSGLPSDRFSAERTGGSVSTLTIQRTQQEDSAVYLCASSLTGLYEQYFGPGTRLTVT.

The chain uses TRBV28 and TRBJ2-1, with 10 bases that match TRBD2. V lost 3 bases and J lost 0; bases outside the gene matches: 11. CDR3 length: 19 residues. CDR1 and CDR2 (germline): MDHEN, SYDVKM. CDR3 DNA sequence: TGTGCCAGCAGTTTTCCCCGGACAAGCGGGAGGGCCTCCTACAATGAGCAGTTCTTC. Protein sequence: CASSFPRTSGRASYNEQFF.

The sample holds a few counts of this clonotype. V and J are TRBV14 and TRBJ1-1; D gene ambiguous. The germline V gene has CDR1 SGHDN and CDR2 FVKESK. The CDR3 extends over 16 amino acids. V was cut by 4 bases and J by 1 base, with 16 bases left in between. The CDR3, as DNA: TGTGCCAGCAGCCGATTCGTCGGACTTCAGAACACTGAAGCTTTCTTT. Protein: CASSRFVGLQNTEAFF.

This clonotype was seen a few times. The genes are TRBV18 and TRBJ2-7; maybe TRBD2 (5 bases). V lost 5 bases and J lost 3, with 20 bases in between. The germline V gene has CDR1 KGHSH and CDR2 LQKENI. The CDR3 runs to 16 residues. CDR3: CASSEIGKVGIYEQYV. In DNA, the CDR3 is TGTGCCAGCTCAGAAATCGGTAAAGTCGGGATCTACGAGCAGTACGTC.

Ten or more counts support this clonotype. V is TRBV12-3 or TRBV12-4 and J is TRBJ2-5, with 7 bases that match TRBD2. The ends lost 4 bases at V and 4 bases at J; junction bases unmatched: 0. The CDR3 sequence is 12 residues long. The CDR3 DNA is TGTGCCAGCAGTTGGGAGGGAGAGACCCAGTACTTC. It is translated as CASSWEGETQYF.